The text below deals with one TCR beta chain. Other DNA sequences in the sample encode the same CDR3. The source of the sample is a study of beta chain features in type 1 diabetes. What was sequenced were expressed TCRB transcripts, since all of the isolated RNA had been reverse transcribed. Assay: immunoSEQ multiplex PCR; the TCRdb copy retains only in-frame clones and omits some. The repertoire consists of fewer than 150,000 clones, with 6.9% occurring once and the leading ten covering 1.4%. The V and J ends lost 2 bases and 4 bases respectively, with 9 bases between them. This CDR3 comprises 13 residues. The germline V gene encodes CDR1 SGHTA and CDR2 FQGNSA.

Sequenced: central memory CD4+ T cells from blood. The gene calls are TRBV7-2 and TRBJ2-7, with unresolved D. This receptor was taken from a woman in her twenties or thirties in good health. This CDR3 is CASSLSSTYEQYF. The CDR3, as DNA: TGTGCCAGCAGCTTATCCTCTACTTACGAGCAGTACTTC.